A single T cell receptor beta chain is shown here with its context. Its recognized antigen is unknown. Per-nucleotide qualities are absent, and no much larger clonotype sits a single base away. CD8 naive samples were CD45RO-negative cells positively selected for CCR7, giving a CD45RA+CCR7+ population that excluded TemRA cells. Healthy HIV-negative adults with no recently reported acute infections or vaccinations were included as donors. All donors were Caucasian adults living in Nashville, Tennessee, USA. Blood was obtained by leukapheresis, after which PBMCs were separated by Ficoll-Histopaque density gradient centrifugation and cryopreserved in liquid nitrogen vapor phase. Analytical flow cytometry was used to check the purity and quantity of every magnetically sorted T cell population. Each sorted fraction had its genomic DNA isolated and then quantified by UV absorbance on a Nanodrop 2000c. Using the deep immunoSEQ assay, multiplex PCR amplified TCR CDR3 regions from genomic DNA. For each cell subset, the extracted genomic DNA was distributed evenly across all wells of several immunoSEQ 96-well plates, and each plate served as one replicate. For sorted subsets, each replicate PCR was loaded with 200 ng genomic DNA, equivalent to some 31,000 T cell genomes. Purified libraries were measured with a Qubit 3.0 fluorometer, size-checked on a Bioanalyzer 2100, and measured again with the KAPA Library Quantification kit. Every immunoSEQ 96-well plate was sequenced on a separate single-read 150-cycle Illumina NextSeq 550 flow cell. As for the authors' bioinformatics: Because only junctional sequences without quality scores were contained in the immunoSEQ output, filtering matching that applied to full-length reads could not be performed. Sequences were annotated with PyIR, a Python wrapper for IgBLAST v1.9, and V/J genes and CDR3 were assigned using IMGT germline references. Reads with weak V/J assignments (E-value above 1e-6), missing CDR3, stop codons, out-of-frame junctions, or ambiguous translated residues were removed. V3J clonotypes were defined as sequences sharing the same inferred V gene, J gene, and CDR3 amino acid sequence. To compute the percentage overlap between repertoires, the number of shared unique clonotypes was divided by the size of the smaller repertoire. Three approaches were used to assess repertoire richness: RTK rarefaction, the Chao1 estimator, and Recon v2.1 estimates of unobserved clonotypes. Generation probabilities for all TCRbeta clonotypes obtained by the gDNA method from four donors were computed using OLGA. The table was pulled from immuneACCESS by TCRdb, which kept in-frame rearrangements only. Such tables lose some clones; where checked, under half of the loss comes from unresolved V genes, and the rest has no known cause. The DNA was the basis for D and trimming; V, J and clone size are from that table. This sample comprises roughly 2.1 million clones, roughly 91% of them detected only once. Jointly, the top ten make up approximately 1.7% of the sample.

The data originate from a study of shared clonotypes between healthy human individuals (dated by TCRdb to between 2020 and 2021). General notes on the study: The cohort comprised a couple of women and a few men aged 18 to 49 years. For each donor, CD4 naive and CD4 memory were each run on three plates, CD8 naive on two plates, and CD8 memory on one plate. The study deeply sequenced blood TCR repertoires of five healthy adults to estimate repertoire size and the extent of clonotype sharing between individuals. Different laboratories and diverse techniques were used to prepare libraries and sequence TCR repertoires, to increase sequencing depth and limit assay-specific biases. Each donor's leukapheresis produced roughly between roughly 0.85 and 9.5 billion PBMCs.

The investigation overall reported the following: Sampling was restricted to blood, and TCR repertoires in tissue are likely to differ from TCR repertoires in blood. Pairwise subsampling indicated that sequencing depth was expected to affect the degree of clonotype sharing among donors. When a handful of donors were compared, the shared fraction of clonotypes was around 4.6% for naive CD4, about 4% for naive CD8, 2.3% for memory CD4, and around 0.37% for memory CD8. Higher generation probabilities were observed for clonotypes shared by all four sorted-subset donors than for non-shared clonotypes. Larger estimated clonotype richness was generally found for naive subsets than for memory subsets. Because the study included only a small number of donors, the genetic and exposure-history diversity represented was limited. Even with the large sequencing depth, rarefaction of the sorted-subset datasets indicated that sequencing was incomplete.

The receptor was derived from a man aged 18 to 30 in good health. Some clones in this sample may be carry-over from other donors' samples. The sequencing input was naive CD8+ T cells from PBMCs. The sample's cell subset or site label, in plain terms: CD45RA+CCR7+.

The sequenced DNA: TGTGCCAGCACCAAGGTGAGGCGCGCACAAGAGACCCAGTACTTC. Its coded protein is CASTKVRRAQETQYF. This sequence uses TRBV11-2 and TRBJ2-5; no D gene is confidently identified. The CDR3 sequence holds 15 residues, the cysteine and phenylalanine included. The only DNA kept is the CDR3, 45 bases in frame from the first base. The germline V gene provides CDR1 SGHAT and CDR2 FQNNGV. The V and J ends are trimmed by 7 bases and 2 bases, leaving 17 bases between them.